Described below is a single T cell receptor beta chain sequence and its context. Germline values: CDR1 SEHNR, CDR2 FQNEAQ (reference sequence). V was shortened by 4 bases and J by 4 bases, with 8 bases between the two germline ends. The CDR3 spans 12 residues. This specimen belongs to a study of shared clonotypes between healthy human individuals. Sequenced by immunoSEQ multiplex PCR; TCRdb stores in-frame clones only, minus some. Among 550,000 to 600,000 clones listed, 98% were seen once. Only CD45RO-negative cells positively selected for CCR7 counted as naive CD8 cells, so terminally differentiated effector memory CD45RA+ cells were excluded.

The source of this sequence is a man aged 25 to 40 in good health. The sample comprised naive CD8+ T cells sorted from blood. The genes are TRBV7-9 and TRBJ2-7; unclear D gene. CDR3 in DNA: TGTGCCAGCAGCTCAAAAGGGTACGAGCAGTACTTC. This codes for CASSSKGYEQYF.